A selection of T cell receptor beta chains follows, all from one sample in a study of blood T cell repertoires in COVID-19. Repertoires were generated with immunoSEQ multiplex PCR, while TCRdb's copy carries only in-frame clones and drops some. The sample shows 150,000 to 200,000 clones, around 83% of them seen only once. The sample comprised peripheral blood. The receptors derive from a woman over 75 in a cohort sampled during active or convalescent COVID-19. Each CDR3 is given with its conserved first and last residue. Each record gives: J gene, clone size, V gene, D gene, CDR3 DNA, CDR3 protein. A D gene is named only where the DNA matches it firmly. The size field is filled for only some rows; it gives once, few, many or a size class.

>TRBJ2-5|.|TRBV6-5|.
TGTGCCAGCATGTACGACTACCAAGAGACCCAGTACTTC
CASMYDYQETQYF
>TRBJ2-7|.|TRBV3-1/TRBV3-2|.
TGTGCCAGCAGCCAAGCCGTCGAGCAGTACTTC
CASSQAVEQYF
>TRBJ1-1|.|TRBV10-2|.
TGCGCCAGCAGGGGGGGGAAGCCTGAAGCTTTCTTT
CASRGGKPEAFF
>TRBJ2-7|.|TRBV28|TRBD1
TGTGCCAGCGGGGTACAGGGGTTAGCCTACGAGCAGTACTTC
CASGVQGLAYEQYF
>TRBJ2-3|.|TRBV10-3|TRBD2
TGTGCCATCACCTCGGTGGAGGGAGGGCCAACAGATACGCAGTATTTT
CAITSVEGGPTDTQYF
>TRBJ1-2|.|TRBV3-1/TRBV3-2|.
TGTGCCAGCAGCCAAGTCGATCGGGTTAACTATGGCTACACCTTC
CASSQVDRVNYGYTF
>TRBJ1-2|.|TRBV7-8|TRBD1
TGTGCCAGCAGCTCAGACAGGGGCGGGGGCTACACCTTC
CASSSDRGGGYTF
>TRBJ1-6|.|TRBV5-1|.
TGCGCCAGCAGCTTAGGGCAGGGCTCCTATAATTCACCCCTCCACTTT
CASSLGQGSYNSPLHF
>TRBJ1-5|.|TRBV27|.
TGTGCCAGCAGTTTATCGAAGGGGTCTAGCAATCAGCCCCAGCATTTT
CASSLSKGSSNQPQHF
>TRBJ2-3|once|TRBV6-4|TRBD2
TGTGCCAGCAGTGACTCGGGAGGGACAGATACGCAGTATTTT
CASSDSGGTDTQYF
>TRBJ1-2|.|TRBV18|TRBD1
TGTGCCAGCTCACCACCGATGGGACAGGGGGCCATAAACTATGGCTACACCTTC
CASSPPMGQGAINYGYTF
>TRBJ1-2|.|TRBV7-8|TRBD1
TGTGCCAGCAGCCCTACCCGACAGGGGTCGAACTATGGCTACACCTTC
CASSPTRQGSNYGYTF
>TRBJ1-4|.|TRBV28|.
TGTGCCAGCACTCCGGGCGGGGGGCGAGAAAAACTGTTTTTT
CASTPGGGREKLFF
>TRBJ1-1|.|TRBV24-1|TRBD1
TGTGCCACCAGTGACGGCGGGACAGTTGAAGCTTTCTTT
CATSDGGTVEAFF
>TRBJ2-1|.|TRBV6-5|.
TGTGCCAGCTGGACTGGGCTGGATGAGCAGTTCTTC
CASWTGLDEQFF
>TRBJ1-2|.|TRBV5-5|.
TGTGCCAGCAGCTTGTGGTTGGACAGAAACTATGGCTACACCTTC
CASSLWLDRNYGYTF
>TRBJ2-3|.|TRBV5-4|.
TGTGCCAGCAGCTTACTACCGAGAACTAGCACAGATACGCAGTATTTT
CASSLLPRTSTDTQYF
>TRBJ1-3|.|TRBV20-1|.
TGCAGTGCTAGTGGGGGCCGAGACGGAAACACCATATATTTT
CSASGGRDGNTIYF
>TRBJ1-4|few|TRBV24-1|.
TGTGCCACCAGTGATTCGGGGATCGATGGAAAACTGTTTTTT
CATSDSGIDGKLFF
>TRBJ1-4|once|TRBV19|TRBD1
TGTGCCAGTACCCCAGGGGACAGCGGTAATGAAAAACTGTTTTTT
CASTPGDSGNEKLFF
>TRBJ2-4|.|TRBV7-6|.
TGTGCCAGCAGCCCTAGGCCCCCCGCCCTGGCCAAAAACATTCAGTACTTC
CASSPRPPALAKNIQYF
>TRBJ1-6|.|TRBV27|.
TGTGCCAGCAGTTTATCTCAGGGAATTCGGTCACCCCTCCACTTT
CASSLSQGIRSPLHF
>TRBJ1-5|.|TRBV2|.
TGTGCCAGCAGTGTTGGCCCTGGGGCCAATCAGCCCCAGCATTTT
CASSVGPGANQPQHF
>TRBJ1-5|.|TRBV18|TRBD1
TGTGCCAGCTCATTGGGACAGGGTGGCAATCAGCCCCAGCATTTT
CASSLGQGGNQPQHF
>TRBJ1-6|.|TRBV16|.
TGTGCCAGCAGCCAGCTTCAACGGAGCTCCTATAATTCACCCCTCCACTTT
CASSQLQRSSYNSPLHF
>TRBJ1-3|once|TRBV7-2|TRBD1
TGTGCCAGCAGCTTTGTTCTCGTACAGGGGGCTAGTGGAAACACCATATATTTT
CASSFVLVQGASGNTIYF
>TRBJ1-1|.|TRBV6-5|.
TGTGCCAGCGGGAGGGTCCGGAACACTGAAGCTTTCTTT
CASGRVRNTEAFF
>TRBJ1-2|.|TRBV2|.
TGTGCCAGCAGTGAAGGACAGGCCTCCCGGACCTTC
CASSEGQASRTF
>TRBJ1-2|.|TRBV21-1|.
TGTGCCAGCAGCAAAGCGGGGGCTTCTAACTATGGCTACACCTTC
CASSKAGASNYGYTF
>TRBJ1-2|.|TRBV28|.
TGTGCCAGCAGTTTGGACAGCCGCTACACCTTC
CASSLDSRYTF
>TRBJ2-1|.|TRBV6-1|.
TGTGCCAGCAGTGAAAGGGGGACCCATGGGTCCTACAATGAGCAGTTCTTC
CASSERGTHGSYNEQFF
>TRBJ1-2|.|TRBV19|TRBD1
TGTGCCAGTAGTATTTCCACCGGCAGGGGGCGCGGCTATGGCTACACCTTC
CASSISTGRGRGYGYTF
>TRBJ1-1|.|TRBV12-3/TRBV12-4|TRBD1
TGTGCCAGCACTCCACAGGGGCGGACTGAAGCTTTCTTT
CASTPQGRTEAFF
>TRBJ1-5|once|TRBV3-1/TRBV3-2|TRBD1
TGTGCCAGCAGCCTGGGCAGGGGGCGGGGTCAGCCCCAGCATTTT
CASSLGRGRGQPQHF
>TRBJ2-1|.|TRBV28|TRBD2
TGTGCCAGCAGTTTAGTACTAGCGGGGGGCCATGAGCAGTTCTTC
CASSLVLAGGHEQFF
>TRBJ2-2|once|TRBV24-1|.
TGTGCCACCAAACGGGGTGACACCGGGGAGCTGTTTTTT
CATKRGDTGELFF
>TRBJ2-7|.|TRBV28|.
TGTGCCAGCAGTTTAGAGTACGAGCAGTACTTC
CASSLEYEQYF
>TRBJ2-6|.|TRBV6-6|TRBD2
TGTGCCACCACGACTAGCTCGCGCTCTGGGGCCAACGTCCTGACTTTC
CATTTSSRSGANVLTF
>TRBJ2-1|.|TRBV5-6|TRBD1
TGTGCCAGCAGCTTGTACGGGACAGCGTTAGGGTTCTTC
CASSLYGTALGFF
>TRBJ2-1|.|TRBV28|TRBD2
TGTGCCAGCAGCTCACCCGGGACTAGCTATGAGCAGTTCTTC
CASSSPGTSYEQFF
>TRBJ2-6|.|TRBV18|.
TGTGCCAGCTCGCTAGTTTCTGGGGCCAACGTCCTGACTTTC
CASSLVSGANVLTF
>TRBJ2-5|.|TRBV5-5|.
TGTGCCAGCAGCTTTTCGGGGTTACTGGAGACCCAGTACTTC
CASSFSGLLETQYF
>TRBJ2-4|.|TRBV19|.
TGTGCCACTAGGGGGGGGGAAAAAAACATTCAGTACTTC
CATRGGEKNIQYF
>TRBJ1-5|.|TRBV7-2|TRBD1
TGTGCCAGCAGCTTAGTCGGGGGACAGGTTCTGGTTCAGCCCCAGCATTTT
CASSLVGGQVLVQPQHF
>TRBJ1-2|.|TRBV3-1/TRBV3-2|TRBD1
TGTGCCAGCAGCCAAGGCCCGACAGGGACCGAGTTAGCTAACTATGGCTACACCTTC
CASSQGPTGTELANYGYTF
>TRBJ2-6|.|TRBV9|TRBD2
TGTGCCAGCAGCGTAGGAGGCGGGAGTAACTCTGGGGCCAACGTCCTGACTTTC
CASSVGGGSNSGANVLTF
>TRBJ2-5|.|TRBV11-3|.
TGTGCCAGCAGCCGAGGAGGGGCGGAAGAGACCCAGTACTTC
CASSRGGAEETQYF
>TRBJ2-7|.|TRBV4-3|.
TGCGCCAGCAGCCAAGATCGGTGGGAGCCCGGCTACGAGCAGTACTTC
CASSQDRWEPGYEQYF
>TRBJ2-1|.|TRBV5-4|.
TGTGCCAGCAGCCCATTGCGGAGCGGGCCATCCTACAATGAGCAGTTCTTC
CASSPLRSGPSYNEQFF
>TRBJ2-7|.|TRBV19|TRBD1
TGTGCCAGTAGTATAGGGACAGGGAGCGAGCAGTACTTC
CASSIGTGSEQYF
>TRBJ1-2|.|TRBV5-1|TRBD1
TGCGCCAGCAGCTCGACAGGGAACTATGGCTACACCTTC
CASSSTGNYGYTF
>TRBJ1-2|.|TRBV13|TRBD1
TGTGCCAGCAGCTTCGGACAGGGGGGCTATGGCTACACCTTC
CASSFGQGGYGYTF
>TRBJ1-1|.|TRBV7-8|.
TGTGCCAGCAAGCCAACAGGGAGGAACACTGAAGCTTTCTTT
CASKPTGRNTEAFF
>TRBJ2-3|.|TRBV9|TRBD2
TGTGCCAGCAGCCGGGGAGGGAGCGCAGATACGCAGTATTTT
CASSRGGSADTQYF